The clone carrying this TCR beta chain showed up just a few times. The data were obtained in a study of blood T cells in healthy people across ages. A second 7 to 11 cycle PCR used barcoded and J-beta primers. Each cDNA molecule, via a template-switch adaptor with 12 random nucleotides, was tagged. MiXCR, run by TCRdb on the 5' RACE reads, gives a single entry per CDR3 protein. The sample shows 600,000 to 1,000,000 distinct CDR3 sequences, 20% to 25% of them seen only once. Germline V CDR1 and CDR2: SGHTA, FQGNSA. The V and J ends lost 3 bases and 2 bases, in that order; junction bases with no gene match: 9. There are 16 residues in the CDR3. A further study also used this sample, focusing on T cells of mothers and their children.

The TCR was taken from a boy younger than 18 in good health. Sequenced material: blood. The chain joins TRBV7-2 to TRBJ2-7; 8 bases map to TRBD2. This chain's CDR3 is CASSLGASGLTYEQYF. The CDR3, as DNA: TGTGCCAGCAGCTTGGGGGCTAGCGGGCTTACCTACGAGCAGTACTTC. The whole variable domain, filled in from reference TRBV7-2 and TRBJ2-7, reads GAGVSQSPSNKVTEKGKDVELRCDPISGHTALYWYRQSLGQGLEFLIYFQGNSAPDKSGLPSDRFSAERTGGSVSTLTIQRTQQEDSAVYLCASSLGASGLTYEQYFGPGTRLTVT.